The 20 T cell receptor beta chains presented below share a single source sample, sequenced in a study of cytomegalovirus exposure and HLA in healthy donors listed by TCRdb under 2017. The library came from the immunoSEQ multiplex PCR assay. For the multiplex PCR, a mixture combining 60 forward primers for TCR Vbeta segments and 13 reverse primers for TCR Jbeta segments was used. Sourced from immuneACCESS, this table was stored by TCRdb with only in-frame sequences that have V and J called. A share of the clones is absent; for the studies checked, an unresolved V gene accounts for under half, and the remainder has no known explanation. Across this sample there are around 200,000 clones, with 86% seen only once. The ten largest clones represent roughly 0.32% of the sample. The sequenced material came from PBMCs. These receptor sequences come from a young woman in good health and CMV-seronegative.

The chain uses TRBV6-4 and TRBJ2-3, with D possibly matching TRBD2 (6 bases). V lost 6 bases and J lost 4, with 14 bases in between. This CDR3 has 14 amino acids. Looked up from germline, CDR1 is MRHNA and CDR2 is SNTAGT. The CDR3 bases are TGTGCCAGCAGAATAGCGGATTGGGCAGATACGCAGTATTTT. Protein sequence: CASRIADWADTQYF.

The chain carries TRBV7-8 and TRBJ1-5, with D maybe TRBD1 (5 bases). CDR3 length: 16 amino acids. Trimming took 2 bases from V and 3 from J, leaving 14 bases between them. The V gene's germline CDR1 is SGHVS and CDR2 FQNEAQ. The CDR3 region has the DNA TGTGCCAGCAGCTTACACCGGGGGAGGAACAATCAGCCCCAGCATTTT. Protein sequence: CASSLHRGRNNQPQHF.

The CDR3 DNA sequence: TGTGCCAGCAGTACCTGGGCCGCAAAAACCCAGTACTTC. It codes for CASSTWAAKTQYF. The chain has TRBV28 and TRBJ2-5; D not resolved. The CDR3 loop spans 13 amino acids. Looked up from germline, CDR1 is MDHEN and CDR2 is SYDVKM. Between the trimmed V and J ends, which lost 5 bases and 8 bases, there was a span of 15 bases.

V is TRBV29-1 and J is TRBJ2-5, with no clear D. This CDR3 spans 14 amino acids. V was pared by 5 bases and J by 2 bases, with 15 bases between. The germline V gene encodes CDR1 SQVTM and CDR2 ANQGSEA. The CDR3 region has the DNA TGCAGCGTTACTCAAGACTGGAATCAAGAGACCCAGTACTTC. It is translated as CSVTQDWNQETQYF.

V is TRBV4-1 and J is TRBJ2-1; 9 bases match TRBD2. The ends lost 2 bases at V and 8 bases at J; junction bases unmatched: 13. This CDR3 region has 17 residues. Germline CDR1 reads MGHRA; CDR2 reads YSYEKL. CDR3 residues: CASSQTGTSLWWDEQFF. The CDR3 DNA follows: TGCGCCAGCAGCCAAACCGGGACTAGCCTTTGGTGGGATGAGCAGTTCTTC.

The rearrangement uses TRBV7-8 and TRBJ2-1, with 8 positions matching TRBD2. Germline assignment: CDR1 SGHVS and CDR2 FQNEAQ. The CDR3 consists of 18 residues. Trimming cost V 6 bases and J 7 bases; bases outside gene matches: 20. Here the CDR3 DNA reads TGTGCCAGCAGTCCCCACCGGGCTATAGCGGGAAAAATGAATGAGCAGTTCTTC. Residues: CASSPHRAIAGKMNEQFF.

J is TRBJ2-3 and V is TRBV28; D gene ambiguous. V shed 1 base and J shed 3 bases, with 8 bases lying between them. In germline, CDR1 is MDHEN, CDR2 SYDVKM. The CDR3 covers 14 residues. Here the CDR3 DNA reads TGTGCCAGCAGTTTATCCCCCGGGACAGATACGCAGTATTTT. This sequence encodes CASSLSPGTDTQYF.

V and J are TRBV28 and TRBJ2-5, with D perhaps matching TRBD1 (6 bases). The germline gives CDR1 MDHEN, CDR2 SYDVKM. CDR3 size: 14 residues. The V and J ends lost 1 base and 5 bases respectively, with 11 bases between them. CDR3 nucleotide sequence: TGTGCCAGCAGTTTATCGCACAGGGTGGAGACCCAGTACTTC. It translates to CASSLSHRVETQYF.

V and J are TRBV5-1 and TRBJ2-3; 7 bases map to TRBD2. V shed 5 bases and J 1 base; nucleotides not matched to a gene: 16. CDR1 and CDR2 from the germline V gene are SGHRS and YFSETQ. The CDR3 sequence is 18 residues long. The CDR3 spells CASRTGYGAGPRTDTQYF. CDR3 in DNA: TGCGCCAGCAGAACGGGTTATGGAGCGGGGCCCCGCACAGATACGCAGTATTTT.

This clone was picked up a small number of times. An end of the junction does not agree with germline; a read error may underlie this. J is TRBJ2-5 and V is TRBV7-7; TRBD1 matches 8 bases. Germline CDR1 is SSHAT and CDR2 is FNYEAQ (reference sequence). CDR3 size: 13 residues. The CDR3 sequence: CASSWGQEETQYF. CDR3 DNA: TGTGCTAGCAGCTGGGGACAGGAAGAGACCCAGTACTTC.

V usage is TRBV28 and J usage is TRBJ2-1, with a possible D match to TRBD1 (6 bases). Trimming left V 5 bases short and J 14 bases short, with 19 bases between. CDR3 length: 13 residues. Germline V CDR1 and CDR2: MDHEN, SYDVKM. The CDR3 region has the DNA TGTGCCAGCAGTGCATACAGGGTGGGGAACGAGTTCTTC. Protein product: CASSAYRVGNEFF.

The rearrangement uses TRBV7-3 and TRBJ1-1, with TRBD1 identical over 7 bases. V was clipped by 5 bases and J by 1 base; unmatched bases: 7. In germline, CDR1 is SGHTA, CDR2 FQGTGA. This CDR3 is 15 amino acids long. This CDR3 reads CASSATGQQNTEAFF. The DNA for the CDR3 is TGTGCCAGCAGCGCCACGGGACAGCAGAACACTGAAGCTTTCTTT.

The chain is built from TRBV2 and TRBJ2-7; 8 bases are a match to TRBD2. Germline values: CDR1 SNHLY, CDR2 FYNNEI. The CDR3 runs 13 residues. V trimming: 6 bases; J trimming: 5 bases; junction bases outside the gene matches: 6. CDR3 bases: TGTGCCAGCAGCGGGACTAGAAGAGACGAGCAGTACTTC. Translating it yields CASSGTRRDEQYF.

In DNA form, the CDR3 reads TGTGCCAGCAGCCCAAACAGCGGGAGGGGACCCTACGAGCAGTACTTC. Translated, it gives CASSPNSGRGPYEQYF. V and J are TRBV5-4 and TRBJ2-7; TRBD2 matches at 10 bases. The CDR3 spans 16 residues. V dropped 4 bases and J dropped 2; count of bases not matched to a gene: 9. Germline lookup yields CDR1 SGHNT and CDR2 YYREEE (reference sequence).

The chain carries TRBV12-5 and TRBJ1-1, with TRBD1 identical over 9 bases. Trimming at V came to 5 bases and at J to 5 bases, leaving 9 bases not matched to a gene. Looked up from germline, CDR1 is LGHNT and CDR2 is FRNRAP. This CDR3 spans 15 amino acids. CDR3 loop: CASGTGQGRVTEAFF. CDR3 nucleotides: TGTGCTAGTGGTACGGGACAGGGTCGTGTGACTGAAGCTTTCTTT.

This rearrangement joins TRBV9 to TRBJ2-1, with D possibly TRBD1 on 6 matching bases. V lost 0 bases, J lost 0 bases, and 13 bases lay in between. The CDR3 consists of 17 residues. The V gene's germline CDR1 is SGDLS and CDR2 YYNGEE. The CDR3: CASSVDPGTNSYNEQFF. CDR3 coding DNA: TGTGCCAGCAGCGTAGACCCAGGGACAAACTCCTACAATGAGCAGTTCTTC.

The V call is TRBV5-1, the J call TRBJ1-4; 8 positions match TRBD1. V trimming: 4 bases; J trimming: 5 bases; junction bases outside the gene matches: 7. This CDR3 has 15 amino acids. Germline values: CDR1 SGHRS, CDR2 YFSETQ. CDR3 residues: CASSGRTGPNEKLFF. In DNA, the CDR3 is TGCGCCAGCAGCGGCCGGACAGGGCCGAATGAAAAACTGTTTTTT.

This chain links TRBV5-1 with TRBJ1-1, with D perhaps TRBD1 (5 bases). V lost 4 bases and J lost 2, with 9 bases in between. The CDR3 runs to 13 residues. CDR1 and CDR2 (germline): SGHRS, YFSETQ. This CDR3 reads CASSKDINTEAFF. CDR3 bases: TGCGCCAGCAGCAAGGACATAAACACTGAAGCTTTCTTT.

The chain is built from TRBV28 and TRBJ1-2, with D hard to call. This CDR3 spans 13 amino acids. V gave up 0 bases and J gave up 8 bases, with 10 bases separating them. From germline, CDR1 is MDHEN and CDR2 SYDVKM. The DNA for the CDR3 is TGTGCCAGCAGTTTATGGTCCTCACGGGGCTACACCTTC. This sequence encodes CASSLWSSRGYTF.

V gene TRBV9 combines with J gene TRBJ2-1; 8 bases line up with TRBD2. Germline V CDR1 and CDR2: SGDLS, YYNGEE. With 3 bases clipped from V and 7 bases from J, the junction kept 12 bases outside the gene matches. This CDR3 has 16 amino acids. CDR3 sequence reads: CASSGPASGLYNEQFF. The CDR3 nucleotides are TGTGCCAGCAGCGGCCCGGCTAGCGGGCTCTATAATGAGCAGTTCTTC.